This T cell receptor beta chain derives from a study of T cell responses to AZD1222 COVID-19 vaccine. As regards this clone: The antigen is unknown.

Study results and caveats: Clonal diversity may have been underestimated, and the donors were mostly white British, with more females than males. Of spike-specific TCRs, nearly half reportedly target regions left unmutated in variants.

V lost 6 bases and J 11 bases, leaving 16 bases between the germline ends. CDR3 length: 12 amino acids. CDR1 and CDR2 from the germline V gene are LGHDT and YNNKEL (reference sequence). Libraries were prepared by immunoSEQ multiplex PCR; TCRdb keeps only in-frame clonotypes and omits some of them. The sample yields some 150,000 clones, approximately 94% seen once. The source material was peripheral blood, sampled on day 0 of AZD1222 vaccination. This receptor was identified in an adult in good health. This chain joins TRBV3-1 (or the pseudogene TRBV3-2) and TRBJ1-1; tentatively, D is TRBD1 (6 bases). The CDR3: CASSIAQGMAFF. The CDR3 DNA is TGTGCCAGCAGTATCGCACAGGGTATGGCTTTCTTT.